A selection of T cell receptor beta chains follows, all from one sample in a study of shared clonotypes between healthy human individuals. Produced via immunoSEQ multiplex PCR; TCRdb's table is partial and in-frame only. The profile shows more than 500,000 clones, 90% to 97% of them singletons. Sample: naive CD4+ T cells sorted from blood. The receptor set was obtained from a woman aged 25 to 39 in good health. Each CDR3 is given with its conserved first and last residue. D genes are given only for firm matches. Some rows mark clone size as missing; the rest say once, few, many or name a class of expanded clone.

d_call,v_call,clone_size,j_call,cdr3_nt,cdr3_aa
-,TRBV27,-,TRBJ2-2,TGTGCCAGCAGTTTAAGCGTTAGGGCGAACACCGGGGAGCTGTTTTTT,CASSLSVRANTGELFF
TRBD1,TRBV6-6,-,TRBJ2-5,TGTGCCAGCAGTTACTCCGGACAGGGGCAATACTTC,CASSYSGQGQYF
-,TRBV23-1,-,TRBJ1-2,TGCGCCACCCCACGAGAAGGGGGAGGCTATGGCTACACCTTC,CATPREGGGYGYTF
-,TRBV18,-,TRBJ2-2,TGTGCCAGCTCACCACCGCAGAGTGGGAAGCTGTTTTTT,CASSPPQSGKLFF
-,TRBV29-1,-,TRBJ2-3,TGCAGCGTTGACCCGGGCAATACGCAGTATTTT,CSVDPGNTQYF
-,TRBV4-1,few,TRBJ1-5,TGCGCCAGCAGCCGGCTGACGGATCAGCCCCAGCATTTT,CASSRLTDQPQHF
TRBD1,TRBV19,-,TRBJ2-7,TGTGCCAGTAGTATCGTACCGGGACAGGGGATTTCCTACGAGCAGTACTTC,CASSIVPGQGISYEQYF
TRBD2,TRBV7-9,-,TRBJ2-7,TGTGCCAGCAGCTTAGTTGGCGGGAGAGTAATCTACGAGCAGTACTTC,CASSLVGGRVIYEQYF
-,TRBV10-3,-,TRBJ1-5,TGTGCCATCAGTGAGACCTACAGCTCGTCCCAGCATTTT,CAISETYSSSQHF
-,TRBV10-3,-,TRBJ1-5,TGTGCCATCAGCCCGGACAGTCTGGCGTATAGCAATCAGCCCCAGCATTTT,CAISPDSLAYSNQPQHF
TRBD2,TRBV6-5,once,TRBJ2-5,TGTGCCAGCAGTTACGGGGCAGGGAGGGGAGAGACCCAGTACTTC,CASSYGAGRGETQYF
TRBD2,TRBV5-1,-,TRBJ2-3,TGCGCCAGCAGCTCTCCCGCGGGAGCTAGATCGGATACGCAGTATTTT,CASSSPAGARSDTQYF
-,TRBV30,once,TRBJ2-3,TGTGCCTGGAGCCGCGGGATGGAGACAGATACGCAGTATTTT,CAWSRGMETDTQYF
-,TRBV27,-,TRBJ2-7,TGTGCCAGCAGTTCCTCCTACGAGCAGTACTTC,CASSSSYEQYF
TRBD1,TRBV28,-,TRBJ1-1,TGTGCCAGCAGCCCAGGGGGGGTGAACACTGAAGCTTTCTTT,CASSPGGVNTEAFF